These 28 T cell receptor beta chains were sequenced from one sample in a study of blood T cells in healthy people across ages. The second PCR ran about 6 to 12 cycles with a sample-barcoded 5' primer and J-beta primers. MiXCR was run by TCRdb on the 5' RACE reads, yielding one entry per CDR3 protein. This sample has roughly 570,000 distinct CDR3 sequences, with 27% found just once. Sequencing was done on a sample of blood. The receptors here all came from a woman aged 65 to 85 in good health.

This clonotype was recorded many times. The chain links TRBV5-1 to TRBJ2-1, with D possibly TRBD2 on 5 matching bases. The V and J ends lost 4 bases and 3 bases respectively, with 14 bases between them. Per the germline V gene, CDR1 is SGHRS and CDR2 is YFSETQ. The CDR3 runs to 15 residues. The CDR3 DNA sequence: TGCGCCAGCAGCCCCGGACTCAATAGCTACAATGAGCAGTTCTTC. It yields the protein CASSPGLNSYNEQFF. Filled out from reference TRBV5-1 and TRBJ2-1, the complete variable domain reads KAGVTQTPRYLIKTRGQQVTLSCSPISGHRSVSWYQQTPGQGLQFLFEYFSETQRNKGNFPGRFSGRQFSNSRSEMNVSTLELGDSALYLCASSPGLNSYNEQFFGPGTRLTVL.

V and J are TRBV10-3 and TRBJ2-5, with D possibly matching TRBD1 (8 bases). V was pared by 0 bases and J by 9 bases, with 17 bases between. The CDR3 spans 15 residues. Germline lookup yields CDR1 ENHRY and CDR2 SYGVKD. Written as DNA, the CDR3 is TGTGCCATCAGTGAGTCGAGACAGGGGAGGGAGGCCCAGTACTTC. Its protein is CAISESRQGREAQYF.

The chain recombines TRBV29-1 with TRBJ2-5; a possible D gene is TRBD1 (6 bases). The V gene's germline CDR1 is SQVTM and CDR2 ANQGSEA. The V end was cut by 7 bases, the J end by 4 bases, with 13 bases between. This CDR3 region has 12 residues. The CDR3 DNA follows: TGCAGCGCGTCACAGGGAGCAGAGACCCAGTACTTC. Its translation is CSASQGAETQYF. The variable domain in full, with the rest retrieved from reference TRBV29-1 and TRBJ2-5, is SAVISQKPSRDICQRGTSLTIQCQVDSQVTMMFWYRQQPGQSLTLIATANQGSEATYESGFVIDKFPISRPNLTFSTLTVSNMSPEDSSIYLCSASQGAETQYFGPGTRLLVL.

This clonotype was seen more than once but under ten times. The DNA for the CDR3 is TGTGCCAGCAGCCGCCAGGGGGTCTCCACCTACGAGCAGTACTTC. Residues: CASSRQGVSTYEQYF. This chain links TRBV14 with TRBJ2-5; 7 bases line up with TRBD1. The J call could be wrong; TRBJ2-7 is a better fit for the DNA end. CDR3 length equals 15 residues. Germline V CDR1 and CDR2: SGHDN, FVKESK.

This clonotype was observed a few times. Written as DNA, the CDR3 is TGTGCCAGCAGCCGCCGGGACAGAGGGCAGTATTTT. Amino acids: CASSRRDRGQYF. The genes are TRBV12-3 or TRBV12-4 and TRBJ2-3; 7 nucleotides align to TRBD1. The CDR3 has 12 residues. V trimming: 6 bases; J trimming: 11 bases; junction bases outside the gene matches: 8.

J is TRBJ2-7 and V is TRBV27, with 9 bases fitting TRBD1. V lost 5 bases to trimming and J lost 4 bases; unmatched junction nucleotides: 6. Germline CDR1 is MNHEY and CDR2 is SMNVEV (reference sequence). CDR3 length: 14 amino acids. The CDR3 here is CASSPDRGLYEQYF. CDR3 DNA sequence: TGTGCCAGCAGTCCTGACAGGGGGTTATACGAGCAGTACTTC.

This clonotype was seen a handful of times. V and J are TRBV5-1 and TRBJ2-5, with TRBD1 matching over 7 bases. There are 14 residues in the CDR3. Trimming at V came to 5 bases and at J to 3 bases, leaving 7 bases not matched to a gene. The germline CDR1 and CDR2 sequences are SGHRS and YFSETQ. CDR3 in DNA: TGCGCCAGCAGAGTTGGCCAGGGGGAAGAGACCCAGTACTTC. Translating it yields CASRVGQGEETQYF.

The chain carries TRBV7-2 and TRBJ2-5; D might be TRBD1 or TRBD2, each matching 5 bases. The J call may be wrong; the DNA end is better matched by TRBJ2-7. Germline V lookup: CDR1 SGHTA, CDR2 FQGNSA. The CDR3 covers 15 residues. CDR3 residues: CASSPWGGGSYEQYF. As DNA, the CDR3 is TGTGCCAGCAGCCCCTGGGGTGGGGGATCCTACGAGCAGTACTTC.

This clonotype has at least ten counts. For the CDR3, the DNA is TGTGCCACCACACCCCGCGAGGAAAACATTCAGTACTTC. This sequence encodes CATTPREENIQYF. The chain combines TRBV6-6 with TRBJ2-4, with D unclear. Per the germline V gene, CDR1 is MNHNY and CDR2 is SVGAGI (reference sequence). Trimming cost V 10 bases and J 5 bases, with 15 bases left between them. CDR3 size: 13 residues.

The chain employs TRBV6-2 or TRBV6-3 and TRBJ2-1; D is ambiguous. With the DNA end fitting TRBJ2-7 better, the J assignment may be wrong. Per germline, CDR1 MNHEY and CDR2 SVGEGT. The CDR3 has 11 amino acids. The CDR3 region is CASSDGYEQYF. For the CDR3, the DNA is TGTGCCAGCAGCGACGGCTACGAGCAGTACTTC.

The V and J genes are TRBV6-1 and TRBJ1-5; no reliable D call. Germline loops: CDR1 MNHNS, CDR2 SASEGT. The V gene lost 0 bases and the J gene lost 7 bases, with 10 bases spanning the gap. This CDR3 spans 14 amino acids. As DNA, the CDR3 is TGTGCCAGCAGTGAAGCGATGGTCTGGCAGCCCCAGCATTTT. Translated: CASSEAMVWQPQHF.

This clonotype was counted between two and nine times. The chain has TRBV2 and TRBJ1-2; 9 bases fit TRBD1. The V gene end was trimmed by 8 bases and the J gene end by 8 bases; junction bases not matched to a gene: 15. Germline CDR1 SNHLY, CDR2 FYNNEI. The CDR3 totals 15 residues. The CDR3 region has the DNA TGTGCCAGCTCACAACCCCCGGGACAGGGAACAGGCTACACCTTC. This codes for CASSQPPGQGTGYTF.

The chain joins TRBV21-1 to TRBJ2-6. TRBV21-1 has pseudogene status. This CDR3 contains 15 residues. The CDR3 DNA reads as TGTGCCAGCAGCATAGGAAAACCTGGGGCCAACGTCCTGACTTTC. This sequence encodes CASSIGKPGANVLTF.

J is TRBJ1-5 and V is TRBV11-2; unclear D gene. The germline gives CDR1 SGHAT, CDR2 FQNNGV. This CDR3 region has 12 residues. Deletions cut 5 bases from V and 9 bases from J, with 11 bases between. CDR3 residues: CASSQEDGPQHF. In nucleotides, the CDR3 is TGTGCCAGCAGCCAGGAGGACGGGCCCCAGCATTTT.

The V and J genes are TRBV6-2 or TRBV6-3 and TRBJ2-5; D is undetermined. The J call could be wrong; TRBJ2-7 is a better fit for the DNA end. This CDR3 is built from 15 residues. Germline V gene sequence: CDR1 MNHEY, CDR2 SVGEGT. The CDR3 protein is CASSYASKGSSEQYF. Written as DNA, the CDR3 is TGTGCCAGCAGTTACGCCTCGAAGGGTTCGTCCGAGCAGTACTTC.

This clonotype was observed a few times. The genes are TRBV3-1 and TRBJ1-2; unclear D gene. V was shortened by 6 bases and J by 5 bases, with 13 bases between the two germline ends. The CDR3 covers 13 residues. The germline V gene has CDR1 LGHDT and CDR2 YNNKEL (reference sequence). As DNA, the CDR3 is TGTGCCAGCAGTCCAACGTCGTTATATGGCTACACCTTC. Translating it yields CASSPTSLYGYTF.

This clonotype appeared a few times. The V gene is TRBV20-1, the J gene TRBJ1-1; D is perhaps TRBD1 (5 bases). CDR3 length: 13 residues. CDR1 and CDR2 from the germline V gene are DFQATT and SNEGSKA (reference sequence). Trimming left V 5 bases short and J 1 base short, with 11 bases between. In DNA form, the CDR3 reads TGCAGTGCTGGGGGATCAGGGAACACTGAAGCTTTCTTT. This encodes CSAGGSGNTEAFF.

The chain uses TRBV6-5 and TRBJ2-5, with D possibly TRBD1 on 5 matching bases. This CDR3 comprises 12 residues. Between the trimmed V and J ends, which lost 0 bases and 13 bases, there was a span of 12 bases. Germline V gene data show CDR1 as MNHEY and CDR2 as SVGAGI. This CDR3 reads CASSYSRQGMYF. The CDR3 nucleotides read TGTGCCAGCAGTTACTCGAGGCAGGGCATGTACTTC.

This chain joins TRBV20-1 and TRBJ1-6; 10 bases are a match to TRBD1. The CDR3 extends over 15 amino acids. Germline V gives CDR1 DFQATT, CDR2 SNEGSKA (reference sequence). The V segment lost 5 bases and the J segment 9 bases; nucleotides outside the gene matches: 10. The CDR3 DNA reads TGCAGTGCTGGGCCGGGACAGGGGATAACTTCACCCCTCCACTTT. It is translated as CSAGPGQGITSPLHF.

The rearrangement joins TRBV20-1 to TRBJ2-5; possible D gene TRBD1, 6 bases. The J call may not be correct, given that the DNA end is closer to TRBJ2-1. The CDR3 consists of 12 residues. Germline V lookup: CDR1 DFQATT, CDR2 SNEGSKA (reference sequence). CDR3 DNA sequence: TGCAGTGCTAGCTTCAGGGGCGATGAGCAGTTCTTC. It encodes CSASFRGDEQFF.

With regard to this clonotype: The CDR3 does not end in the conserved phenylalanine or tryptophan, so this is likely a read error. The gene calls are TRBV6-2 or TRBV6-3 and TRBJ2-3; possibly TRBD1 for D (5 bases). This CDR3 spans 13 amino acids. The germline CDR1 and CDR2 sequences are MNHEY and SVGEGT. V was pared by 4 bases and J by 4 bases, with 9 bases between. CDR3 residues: CASSFRVADTQYL. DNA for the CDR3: TGTGCCAGCAGTTTCAGGGTCGCAGATACGCAGTATTTA.

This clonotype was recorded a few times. The CDR3: CASSFREGAYEQYF. Here the CDR3 DNA reads TGTGCCAGCAGCTTCCGCGAGGGTGCCTACGAGCAGTACTTC. V gene TRBV7-2 combines with J gene TRBJ2-7, with D possibly matching TRBD2 (5 bases). CDR1 and CDR2 (germline): SGHTA, FQGNSA. CDR3 length: 14 residues. Trimming removed 3 bases at V and 2 bases at J, with 11 bases between.

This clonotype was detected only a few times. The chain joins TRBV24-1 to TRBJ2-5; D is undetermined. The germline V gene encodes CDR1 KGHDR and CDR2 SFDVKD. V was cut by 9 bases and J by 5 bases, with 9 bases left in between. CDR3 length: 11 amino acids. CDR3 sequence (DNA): TGTGCCACCGGGTGGCTGGAGACCCAGTACTTC. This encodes CATGWLETQYF.

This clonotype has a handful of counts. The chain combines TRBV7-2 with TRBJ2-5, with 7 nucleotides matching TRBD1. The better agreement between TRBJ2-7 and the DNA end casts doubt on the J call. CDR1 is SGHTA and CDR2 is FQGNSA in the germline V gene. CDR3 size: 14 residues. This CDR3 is CASSSQDRFYEQYF. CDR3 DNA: TGTGCCAGCAGCTCACAGGACAGGTTCTACGAGCAGTACTTC.

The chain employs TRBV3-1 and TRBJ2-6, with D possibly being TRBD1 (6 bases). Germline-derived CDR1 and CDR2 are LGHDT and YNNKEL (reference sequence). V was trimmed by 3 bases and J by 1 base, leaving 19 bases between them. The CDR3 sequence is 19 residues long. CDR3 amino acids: CASSQDPGHRLSGANVLTF. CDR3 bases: TGTGCCAGCAGCCAGGACCCGGGACATCGGCTATCTGGGGCCAACGTCCTGACTTTC.

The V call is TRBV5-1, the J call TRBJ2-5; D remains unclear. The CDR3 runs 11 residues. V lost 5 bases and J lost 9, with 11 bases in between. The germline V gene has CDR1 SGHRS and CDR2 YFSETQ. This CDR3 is CASSGSIAQYF. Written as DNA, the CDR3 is TGCGCCAGCAGTGGTAGTATCGCCCAGTACTTC. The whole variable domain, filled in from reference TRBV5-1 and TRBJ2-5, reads KAGVTQTPRYLIKTRGQQVTLSCSPISGHRSVSWYQQTPGQGLQFLFEYFSETQRNKGNFPGRFSGRQFSNSRSEMNVSTLELGDSALYLCASSGSIAQYFGPGTRLLVL.

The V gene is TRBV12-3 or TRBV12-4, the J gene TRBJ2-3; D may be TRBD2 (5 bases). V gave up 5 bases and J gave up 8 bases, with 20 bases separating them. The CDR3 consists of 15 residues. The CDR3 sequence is CASSPPAAPLGTQYF. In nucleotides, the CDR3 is TGTGCCAGCAGTCCCCCAGCGGCCCCCTTAGGTACGCAGTATTTT.

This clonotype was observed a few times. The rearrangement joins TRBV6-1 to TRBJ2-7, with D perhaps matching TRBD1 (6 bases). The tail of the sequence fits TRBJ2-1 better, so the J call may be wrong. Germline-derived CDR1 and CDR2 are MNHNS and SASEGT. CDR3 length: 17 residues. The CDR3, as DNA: TGTGCCAGCAGTCAGGGGCGAAGGGGAAGGGGTGGCAATGAGCAGTTCTTC. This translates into CASSQGRRGRGGNEQFF.